This T cell receptor (beta chain) was observed in a study of blood T cell repertoires in COVID-19. The CDR3 is made up of 14 amino acids. Germline V gene lookup returns CDR1 ENHRY and CDR2 SYGVKD. V was trimmed by 5 bases and J by 0 bases, leaving 11 bases between them. Using immunoSEQ multiplex PCR, the repertoire was profiled, and TCRdb retains in-frame clones only, with some absent. The sample has some 300,000 clones, approximately 89% seen once. The chain recombines TRBV10-3 with TRBJ2-7; D may be TRBD1 (6 bases). This TCR derives from a woman aged 25-40 years who had recovered from COVID-19. Sequenced input: PBMCs or T cells enriched from blood (not recorded which). CDR3 DNA sequence: TGTGCCATCAGTCTCTCGACAGGCTCCTACGAGCAGTACTTC. It is translated as CAISLSTGSYEQYF.